What follows describes a single T cell receptor beta chain. Its antigen is unidentified. CDR3 length: 13 residues. Germline CDR1 SGHRS, CDR2 YFSETQ. The V and J ends lost 0 bases and 7 bases respectively, with 5 bases between them. The entry originates in a study of PD-L1 blockade in urothelial cancer. Whole-study context: Blood was subjected to analysis at 3 weeks (second dose) and 6 weeks following treatment start. Peripheral blood specimens exhibited a median yield of approximately 140,000 T cells. Overall study results and limits: Stronger expansion of tumor-associated clones in blood at 3 weeks distinguished durable-benefit patients.

Some clones are missing from TCRdb's copy, which holds only in-frame ones; the method was immunoSEQ multiplex PCR. Of approximately 80,000 clones in the sample, around 76% were seen once. The specimen was PBMCs, collected around atezolizumab (anti-PD-L1) treatment. The receptor comes from a man in his 70s with urothelial cancer. The chain joins TRBV5-1 to TRBJ1-6; D is unclear. In DNA, the CDR3 is TGCGCCAGCAGCTTGGATGTAAATTCACCCCTCCACTTT. Residues: CASSLDVNSPLHF.